The T cell receptor (beta chain) described here comes from a study of OX40 agonist ivuxolimab in advanced cancers. Study findings and constraints: In the 0.1-3.0 mg/kg groups, partial responders showed among the lowest expansion.

Repertoires were generated with immunoSEQ multiplex PCR, while TCRdb's copy carries only in-frame clones and drops some. The sample has around 64,000 clones, about 89% seen once. Germline CDR1 reads LNHDA; CDR2 reads SQIVND (reference sequence). The CDR3 runs to 16 residues. The V gene lost 5 bases and the J gene lost 0 bases, with 14 bases spanning the gap. Details on this clone: Its antigen is currently unknown.

This sample comprised CD4+ or CD8+ T cells sorted from blood, obtained in a trial of the OX40 agonist ivuxolimab. The source of this sequence is an adult with an advanced solid tumor such as melanoma, head and neck, liver or kidney cancer. V and J are TRBV19 and TRBJ2-1; D is uncertain. The CDR3 DNA reads as TGTGCCAGTAGTTTGGAGTTTGTAAGCTCCTACAATGAGCAGTTCTTC. Translated: CASSLEFVSSYNEQFF.